A single sample gave rise to the 8 T cell receptor beta chains below, sequenced in a study of glioma-infiltrating T cells (dated by TCRdb to 2015 to 2016). The instrument given in TCRdb is Illumina MiSeq. TCR alpha and beta CDR3 regions were amplified with the iRepertoire nested amplicon-rescue multiplex PCR (arm-PCR) platform from RNA. TCRdb reanalyzed the raw reads on its own, using fastp at Q25 for trimming and MiXCR for clone calling, and kept in-frame beta chains. Rows with one shared CDR3 protein collapse into an entry with the most common genes and DNA. Recorded for this sample are under 150,000 distinct CDR3 sequences; under 30% of them occurred a single time. The top ten clonotypes cover around a quarter of the sample. Sequencing used glioma tissue, nonneoplastic brain tissue, or PBMCs (not recorded which). Every receptor here comes from a human donor with low-grade glioma or glioblastoma, undergoing nonglioma brain surgery, or in good health (not recorded which).

There are many counts of this clonotype. CDR3 residues: CASSYFGATGGSYNEQFF. The CDR3 DNA is TGTGCCAGCAGTTACTTTGGCGCTACAGGGGGCTCCTACAATGAGCAGTTCTTC. The V and J genes are TRBV6-6 and TRBJ2-1; 8 bases match TRBD1. The V and J ends lost 1 base and 0 bases, in that order; junction bases with no gene match: 8. This CDR3 region has 18 residues. CDR1 and CDR2 from the germline V gene are MNHNY and SVGAGI (reference sequence).

This clonotype was observed a few times. The chain links TRBV2 to TRBJ2-3, with D unclear. The length of the CDR3 is 14 residues. Germline-derived CDR1 and CDR2 are SNHLY and FYNNEI. Trimming removed 8 bases from V and 3 bases from J, with 15 bases in between. The CDR3 DNA reads TGTGCCAGCCGCCCTACCCTAGGGACAGATACGCAGTATTTT. It is translated as CASRPTLGTDTQYF.

The chain recombines TRBV29-1 with TRBJ1-2; D is ambiguous. The CDR3 totals 12 residues. V was trimmed by 3 bases and J by 2 bases, leaving 7 bases between them. CDR1 is SQVTM, CDR2 ANQGSEA, per germline. CDR3 amino acids: CSVDPGNYGYTF. Written as DNA, the CDR3 is TGCAGCGTTGATCCCGGGAACTATGGCTACACCTTC.

This clonotype was recorded at least ten times. The chain combines TRBV20-1 with TRBJ1-1, with 7 bases aligning to TRBD1. Trimming removed 3 bases from V and 11 bases from J; junction bases left unmatched: 12. This CDR3 spans 13 amino acids. Germline V CDR1 and CDR2: DFQATT, SNEGSKA (reference sequence). This CDR3 reads CSARADRASRAFF. The CDR3 DNA reads as TGCAGTGCTAGGGCAGACAGGGCCTCACGGGCTTTCTTT.

This chain links TRBV20-1 with TRBJ1-4; D unresolved. The CDR3 runs to 14 residues. V lost 0 bases to trimming and J lost 8 bases, with 13 bases between them. Germline CDR1 DFQATT, CDR2 SNEGSKA (reference sequence). CDR3 DNA sequence: TGCAGTGCTAGAGATCGTCGGTTGGGGGAAAAACTGTTTTTT. This sequence encodes CSARDRRLGEKLFF.

This clonotype was observed at least ten times. The V gene is TRBV2, the J gene TRBJ2-5; D is unclear. Trimming cost V 0 bases and J 5 bases, with 10 bases left between them. Germline V CDR1 and CDR2: SNHLY, FYNNEI. This CDR3 contains 14 residues. The CDR3 nucleotides read TGTGCCAGCAGTGAAGCGCATATTTATGAGACCCAGTACTTC. Translation gives CASSEAHIYETQYF.

On this clonotype: Being one base from a much bigger clone, this may be a read error. This chain links TRBV6-1 with TRBJ1-1; the D is unclear. The V gene's germline CDR1 is MNHNS and CDR2 SASEGT. This CDR3 is built from 14 residues. CDR3 loop: CASIQGYVNTGAFF. The CDR3 DNA sequence: TGTGCCAGCATCCAAGGCTACGTGAACACTGGAGCTTTCTTT.

The CDR3 sequence is CASSLRAAIAKNIQYF. In DNA form, the CDR3 reads TGTGCCAGCAGCTTAAGGGCAGCGATAGCCAAAAACATTCAGTACTTC. The V gene is TRBV7-8, the J gene TRBJ2-4; D remains unclear. Trimming removed 2 bases at V and 0 bases at J, with 11 bases between. Germline CDR1 and CDR2: SGHVS and FQNEAQ. The length of the CDR3 is 16 residues.